The TCR beta chain described here comes from a study of beta chain features in type 1 diabetes. Study in general: Examined across all samples were around 110,000,000 sorted cells.

CD4+ naive, central memory, regulatory and stem cell-like memory subsets were isolated by sorting on CD45RO/CCR7/CD25/CD127/CD95/CD27. Germline values: CDR1 MGHDK, CDR2 SYGVNS. The length of the CDR3 is 16 residues. V was trimmed by 1 base and J by 2 bases, leaving 12 bases between them. Comments on this clone: Its antigen is undetermined.

Since all of the isolated RNA was reverse transcribed, expressed TCRB transcripts were what got sequenced. Sequenced by immunoSEQ multiplex PCR; TCRdb stores in-frame clones only, minus some. The data show some 900,000 clones, roughly a sixth seen once. Study-level results: In type 1 diabetes patients, VDJ junctions had fewer insertions; deletions at these junctions were more frequent. Relative to healthy donors, patients appeared to have naive, central memory and Treg TCRB repertoires that were more similar.

The J gene is TRBJ2-1, the V gene TRBV25-1; weak D call: TRBD1 (5 bases). The TCR sequence derives from a woman between 18 and 29 years old in good health. What was sequenced was naive CD4+ T cells from blood. The CDR3 region has the DNA TGTGCCAGCAGTGAATGGGGCGTCAAAGCCTACAATGAGCAGTTCTTC. It specifies CASSEWGVKAYNEQFF.